The subject of this entry is one TCR beta chain. No antigen is known for it. The data derive from a study of T cells in Graves' hyperthyroidism and ophthalmopathy. Points from the study as a whole: Most thyroid clonotypes expanded above 0.001 were also detected in blood.

Germline CDR1 is GTSNPN and CDR2 is SVGIG (reference sequence). The ends were cut back, 2 bases at V and 3 bases at J, with 14 bases in the middle. The CDR3 covers 14 residues. Amplified TCR beta CDR3 regions derived from RNA transcripts. The primer set for the first-round RT-PCR of the TCR CDR3 was HTBI. TCRdb passed the multiplex PCR reads through MiXCR, listing each CDR3 protein once. The sample records around 600,000 distinct CDR3 sequences, over 12% being singletons. Cells are PBMCs isolated from 9 to 10 ml of fresh blood. Sequencing was done on a sample of blood. This chain links TRBV30 with TRBJ2-7, with D possibly matching TRBD1 (5 bases). The clonotype was recovered from a woman aged 18-29 years with Graves' ophthalmopathy. The CDR3 DNA is TGTGCCTGGAGTACAGGACACGTAAACTACGAGCAGTACTTC. Protein product: CAWSTGHVNYEQYF.